A selection of T cell receptor beta chains follows, all from one sample in a study of T cells after yellow fever vaccination. Via MiXCR, TCRdb re-called the 5' RACE reads, giving one row per CDR3 protein. The table records some 350,000 distinct CDR3 sequences, roughly 12% of them present only once. The sample consisted of PBMCs, taken on the day of the first yellow fever vaccination. All receptors derive from a man in his late teens or twenties who received the YFV17D yellow fever vaccine. The CDR3 runs from the conserved cysteine through the conserved F or W. The order of the fields is D gene, clone size, J gene, V gene, CDR3 DNA, CDR3 protein. A D gene is named only where the DNA matches it firmly. The size entry is marked missing in some rows and otherwise reads once, few, many or a size class.

- | - | TRBJ2-7 | TRBV10-2 | TGCGCCAGCAGTGACAGTGATTTCCTCTACGAGCAGTACTTC | CASSDSDFLYEQYF
TRBD1 | - | TRBJ1-2 | TRBV12-3/TRBV12-4 | TGTGCCAGCAGTTTTACGACAGGGGGCTATGGCTACACCTTC | CASSFTTGGYGYTF
TRBD1 | few | TRBJ1-3 | TRBV30 | TGTGCCTGGAGTTGGGACAGCTCTGGAAACACCATATATTTT | CAWSWDSSGNTIYF
- | many | TRBJ2-2 | TRBV7-2 | TGTGCCAGCAGCTCAAAGAACACCGGGGAGCTGTTTTTT | CASSSKNTGELFF
- | - | TRBJ1-6 | TRBV6-2/TRBV6-3 | TGTGCCAGCAGTTACTCGAAGTCTAATAATTCACCCCTCCACTTT | CASSYSKSNNSPLHF
TRBD1 | - | TRBJ2-5 | TRBV19 | TGTGCCAGTAGTATTGGACAGGGAGAGACCCAGTACTTC | CASSIGQGETQYF
- | - | TRBJ1-4 | TRBV7-9 | TGTGCCTCAAAGACAGTCGCTAGTGAAAAACTGTTTTTT | CASKTVASEKLFF
TRBD1 | - | TRBJ1-1 | TRBV20-1 | TGCAGTGCTAGCGCGATACAGGGGACTGAAGCTTTCTTT | CSASAIQGTEAFF
TRBD2 | few | TRBJ2-5 | TRBV7-2 | TGTGCCAGCAGCTTAGGGCTAGCGGGGGAGATCCAAGAGACCCAGTACTTC | CASSLGLAGEIQETQYF
- | - | TRBJ2-3 | TRBV6-2/TRBV6-3 | TGTGCCAGCGGAACTAGTTCGGATACGCAGTATTTT | CASGTSSDTQYF
- | - | TRBJ2-7 | TRBV6-2/TRBV6-3 | TGTGCCAGCAGTTACCAGCCGGGGCAGGGGACATACTACGAGCAGTACTTC | CASSYQPGQGTYYEQYF
- | - | TRBJ2-4 | TRBV7-2 | TGTGCCAGCAGCTTAGTCGCAGGGGCCACCGGTGACATTCAGTACTTC | CASSLVAGATGDIQYF
- | - | TRBJ1-5 | TRBV10-3 | TGTGCCATCAGTGTAGAGGGAGGTCAGCCCCAGCATTTT | CAISVEGGQPQHF
- | few | TRBJ2-3 | TRBV5-1 | TGCGCCAGCAGGGACAGTCGTCCTACAGATACGCAGTATTTT | CASRDSRPTDTQYF
- | few | TRBJ2-1 | TRBV20-1 | TGCAGTGCTACTGAGACCCGTTCCCCATACAATGAGCAGTTCTTC | CSATETRSPYNEQFF
- | few | TRBJ2-3 | TRBV7-8 | TGTGCCAGCACCGCCCGGGGGCAAGGCACAGATACGCAGTATTTT | CASTARGQGTDTQYF
TRBD2 | - | TRBJ2-3 | TRBV28 | TGTGCCAGCAGTTTGCTCGGGGGGGGTACGCAGTATTTT | CASSLLGGGTQYF
- | few | TRBJ1-2 | TRBV29-1 | TGCAGCGTTGTTTCTAGTCTTAACTATGGCTACACCTTC | CSVVSSLNYGYTF
TRBD1 | few | TRBJ2-2 | TRBV7-6 | TGTGCCAGCAGCACAGGGGTCACCGGGGAGCTGTTTTTT | CASSTGVTGELFF
- | - | TRBJ2-1 | TRBV10-3 | TGTGCCATCAGCCGCGCACAGGGATTAAATGAGCAGTTCTTC | CAISRAQGLNEQFF
- | once | TRBJ2-2 | TRBV7-9 | TGTGCCAGCAGCTTGGAGGCGGAGGAGCTGTTTTTT | CASSLEAEELFF
- | many | TRBJ2-5 | TRBV20-1 | TGCAGTGCTACCCCAGGTCAAGAGACCCAGTACTTC | CSATPGQETQYF
TRBD1 | few | TRBJ1-1 | TRBV6-1 | TGTGCCAGCATCTTCGGGGCAGGGGGCCTCAGAGACACTGAAGCTTTCTTT | CASIFGAGGLRDTEAFF
- | - | TRBJ1-6 | TRBV7-7 | TGTGCCAGCAGCAAACAAAGTGGGCCAGACAGGCGAGACAATAATTCACCCCTCCACTTT | CASSKQSGPDRRDNNSPLHF
- | few | TRBJ2-3 | TRBV18 | TGTGCCAGCTCACCCTTAGGCGGGACCCATCAAGATACGCAGTATTTT | CASSPLGGTHQDTQYF